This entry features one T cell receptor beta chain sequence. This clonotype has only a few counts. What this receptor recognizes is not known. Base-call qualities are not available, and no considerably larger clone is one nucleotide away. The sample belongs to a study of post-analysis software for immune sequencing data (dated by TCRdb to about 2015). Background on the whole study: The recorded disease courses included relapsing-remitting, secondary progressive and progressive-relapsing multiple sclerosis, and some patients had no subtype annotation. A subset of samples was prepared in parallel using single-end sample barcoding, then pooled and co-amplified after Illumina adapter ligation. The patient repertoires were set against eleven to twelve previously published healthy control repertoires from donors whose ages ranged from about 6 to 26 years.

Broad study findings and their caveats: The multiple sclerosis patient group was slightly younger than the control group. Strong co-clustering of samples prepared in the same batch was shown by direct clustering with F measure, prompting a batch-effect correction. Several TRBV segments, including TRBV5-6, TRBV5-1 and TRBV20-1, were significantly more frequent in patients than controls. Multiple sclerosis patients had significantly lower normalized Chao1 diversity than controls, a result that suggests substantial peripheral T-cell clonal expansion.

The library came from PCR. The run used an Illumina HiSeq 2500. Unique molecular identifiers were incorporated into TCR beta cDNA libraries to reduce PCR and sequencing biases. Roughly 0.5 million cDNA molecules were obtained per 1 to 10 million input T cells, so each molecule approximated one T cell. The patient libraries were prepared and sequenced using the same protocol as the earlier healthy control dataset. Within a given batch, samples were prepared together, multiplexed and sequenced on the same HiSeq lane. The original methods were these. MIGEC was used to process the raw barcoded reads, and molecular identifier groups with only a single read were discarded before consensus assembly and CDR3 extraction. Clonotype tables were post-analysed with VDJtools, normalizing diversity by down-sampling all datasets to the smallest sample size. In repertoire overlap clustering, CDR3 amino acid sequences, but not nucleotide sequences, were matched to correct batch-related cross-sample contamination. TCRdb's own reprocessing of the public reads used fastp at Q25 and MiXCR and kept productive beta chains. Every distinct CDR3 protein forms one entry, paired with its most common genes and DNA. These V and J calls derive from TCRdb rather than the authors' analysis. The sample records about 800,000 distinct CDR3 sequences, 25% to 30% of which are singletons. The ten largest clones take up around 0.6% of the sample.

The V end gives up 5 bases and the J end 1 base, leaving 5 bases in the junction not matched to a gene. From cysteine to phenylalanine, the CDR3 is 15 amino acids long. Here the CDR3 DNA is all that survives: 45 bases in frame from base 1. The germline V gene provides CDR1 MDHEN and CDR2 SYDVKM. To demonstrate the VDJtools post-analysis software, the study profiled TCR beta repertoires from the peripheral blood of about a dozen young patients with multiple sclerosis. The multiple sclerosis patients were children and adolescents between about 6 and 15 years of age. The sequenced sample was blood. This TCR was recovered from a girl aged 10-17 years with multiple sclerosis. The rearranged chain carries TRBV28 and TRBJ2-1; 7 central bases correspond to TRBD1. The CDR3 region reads CASSTPGQSYNEQFF. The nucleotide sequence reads TGTGCCAGCAGTACTCCGGGACAGTCCTACAATGAGCAGTTCTTC.